This TCR beta chain stems from a study of cytomegalovirus exposure and HLA in healthy donors. As for the study in general: There were approximately 85 million unique TCRs (from HLA-typed donors) in an early data release. Study-wide points: In a later analysis, donors in an Asian-associated ancestry cluster reportedly had fewer N-insertions in productive TCRs than the cohort mean. Associated with cytomegalovirus, according to the listing, were about 160 TCR beta chains.

The length of the CDR3 is 15 residues. With V trimmed by 1 base and J by 5 bases, 2 bases remained unmatched. In germline, CDR1 is SGHNT, CDR2 YYREEE (reference sequence). Primers included in the PCR were 60 Vbeta and 13 Jbeta primers. Some clones are missing from TCRdb's copy, which holds only in-frame ones; the method was immunoSEQ multiplex PCR. The table shows 160,000 or so clones, with approximately 80% occurring only once. Every donor was a healthy person donating bone marrow. The table lists this clone with a count of one. What it binds is unknown. The sequenced material came from PBMCs. This clonotype was obtained from a woman aged 40 to 50 in good health and CMV-seropositive. The chain links TRBV5-4 to TRBJ1-6; 8 bases align to TRBD1. In DNA form, the CDR3 reads TGTGCCAGCAGCTTGTGGACAGGGAATAATTCACCCCTCCACTTT. The encoded protein is CASSLWTGNNSPLHF.